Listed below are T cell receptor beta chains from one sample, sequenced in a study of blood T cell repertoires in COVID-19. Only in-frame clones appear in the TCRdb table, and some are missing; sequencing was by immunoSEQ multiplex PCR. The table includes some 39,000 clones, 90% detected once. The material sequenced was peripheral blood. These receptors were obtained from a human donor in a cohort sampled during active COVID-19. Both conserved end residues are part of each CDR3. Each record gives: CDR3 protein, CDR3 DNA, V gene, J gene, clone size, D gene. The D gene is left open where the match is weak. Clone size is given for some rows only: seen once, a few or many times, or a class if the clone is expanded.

CDR3aa: CASSLLRGRGPSDQPQHF
CDR3nt: TGCGCCAGCAGTCTCCTGCGGGGAAGGGGGCCTTCGGATCAGCCCCAGCATTTT
v_gene: TRBV23-1
j_gene: TRBJ1-5
abundance: once
d_gene: TRBD1

CDR3aa: CSVWELNTEAFF
CDR3nt: TGCAGCGTTTGGGAGTTGAACACTGAAGCTTTCTTT
v_gene: TRBV29-1
j_gene: TRBJ1-1
abundance: NA
d_gene: NA

CDR3aa: CASSATVQETQYF
CDR3nt: TGTGCCAGTAGTGCGACAGTCCAAGAGACCCAGTACTTC
v_gene: TRBV19
j_gene: TRBJ2-5
abundance: NA
d_gene: NA

CDR3aa: CATIAGGSLGEQYF
CDR3nt: TGTGCCACCATAGCGGGAGGCTCCTTAGGTGAGCAGTACTTC
v_gene: TRBV7-2
j_gene: TRBJ2-7
abundance: NA
d_gene: TRBD2

CDR3aa: CASSTEIQGAGETQYF
CDR3nt: TGTGCCAGCAGCACAGAGATCCAGGGGGCCGGAGAGACCCAGTACTTC
v_gene: TRBV7-8
j_gene: TRBJ2-5
abundance: NA
d_gene: TRBD1

CDR3aa: CASSLWDRGGNEQFF
CDR3nt: TGTGCCAGCAGCTTATGGGACAGGGGAGGCAATGAGCAGTTCTTC
v_gene: TRBV7-9
j_gene: TRBJ2-1
abundance: NA
d_gene: TRBD1

CDR3aa: CASSRDRGYEQYF
CDR3nt: TGTGCCAGCAGTAGGGACAGGGGTTACGAGCAGTACTTC
v_gene: TRBV12-3/TRBV12-4
j_gene: TRBJ2-7
abundance: NA
d_gene: TRBD1

CDR3aa: CASSRDRGADTQYF
CDR3nt: TGTGCCAGCAGCAGGGACAGGGGGGCAGATACGCAGTATTTT
v_gene: TRBV5-5
j_gene: TRBJ2-3
abundance: NA
d_gene: TRBD1

CDR3aa: CASSPGTASTGELFF
CDR3nt: TGTGCCAGCAGCCCCGGGACAGCTTCCACCGGGGAGCTGTTTTTT
v_gene: TRBV5-4
j_gene: TRBJ2-2
abundance: NA
d_gene: TRBD1

CDR3aa: CASSPLVMVSSYEQYF
CDR3nt: TGTGCCAGCAGTCCCCTTGTCATGGTTAGCTCCTACGAGCAGTACTTC
v_gene: TRBV28
j_gene: TRBJ2-7
abundance: NA
d_gene: NA

CDR3aa: CASSLGVAGSTGELFF
CDR3nt: TGTGCCAGCAGCTTGGGGGTAGCGGGGAGCACCGGGGAGCTGTTTTTT
v_gene: TRBV5-4
j_gene: TRBJ2-2
abundance: NA
d_gene: TRBD2

CDR3aa: CASSEDQGMNTEAFF
CDR3nt: TGTGCCAGCAGTGAAGATCAGGGGATGAACACTGAAGCTTTCTTT
v_gene: TRBV2
j_gene: TRBJ1-1
abundance: few
d_gene: NA

CDR3aa: CASRPRGANVLTF
CDR3nt: TGTGCCAGCAGACCCAGGGGGGCCAACGTCCTGACTTTC
v_gene: TRBV6-5
j_gene: TRBJ2-6
abundance: once
d_gene: NA

CDR3aa: CASSVEGRGEGYTF
CDR3nt: TGTGCCAGCAGCGTAGAGGGCAGGGGCGAGGGCTACACCTTC
v_gene: TRBV9
j_gene: TRBJ1-2
abundance: NA
d_gene: NA

CDR3aa: CSASSSNQPQHF
CDR3nt: TGCAGTGCTAGTTCAAGCAATCAGCCCCAGCATTTT
v_gene: TRBV20-1
j_gene: TRBJ1-5
abundance: NA
d_gene: NA

CDR3aa: CASSYGREYEQYF
CDR3nt: TGTGCCAGCAGTTACGGGAGGGAATACGAGCAGTACTTC
v_gene: TRBV27
j_gene: TRBJ2-7
abundance: NA
d_gene: TRBD2

CDR3aa: CASSQGLAGGYKTQYF
CDR3nt: TGTGCCAGCAGCCAGGGACTAGCGGGAGGGTATAAAACGCAGTATTTT
v_gene: TRBV7-3
j_gene: TRBJ2-3
abundance: NA
d_gene: TRBD2

CDR3aa: CASSSTPRTLDYEQYF
CDR3nt: TGTGCCAGCAGCTCGACCCCGAGGACATTAGATTACGAGCAGTACTTC
v_gene: TRBV7-6
j_gene: TRBJ2-7
abundance: NA
d_gene: NA

CDR3aa: CASTPLLSFTEAFF
CDR3nt: TGTGCCAGCACTCCACTTCTGAGTTTCACTGAAGCTTTCTTT
v_gene: TRBV28
j_gene: TRBJ1-1
abundance: NA
d_gene: NA

CDR3aa: CASSIGLAGEKEQFF
CDR3nt: TGTGCCAGCAGCATCGGACTAGCGGGAGAAAAAGAGCAGTTCTTC
v_gene: TRBV5-4
j_gene: TRBJ2-1
abundance: NA
d_gene: TRBD2

CDR3aa: CASSYTGAGSETQYF
CDR3nt: TGTGCCAGCAGTTACACAGGGGCAGGAAGCGAGACCCAGTACTTC
v_gene: TRBV6-5
j_gene: TRBJ2-5
abundance: NA
d_gene: TRBD1

CDR3aa: CASSTGGNYGYTF
CDR3nt: TGTGCCAGCAGTACAGGGGGCAACTATGGCTACACCTTC
v_gene: TRBV9
j_gene: TRBJ1-2
abundance: NA
d_gene: TRBD1

CDR3aa: CASSQDLGGSSGNTIYF
CDR3nt: TGCGCCAGCAGCCAAGATCTTGGGGGGTCCTCTGGAAACACCATATATTTT
v_gene: TRBV4-3
j_gene: TRBJ1-3
abundance: NA
d_gene: NA

CDR3aa: CASSVVEELSTDTQYF
CDR3nt: TGTGCCAGCAGCGTAGTGGAGGAACTCAGCACAGATACGCAGTATTTT
v_gene: TRBV9
j_gene: TRBJ2-3
abundance: NA
d_gene: NA

CDR3aa: CAWRRAGGTHEQYF
CDR3nt: TGTGCCTGGAGACGGGCGGGAGGAACCCACGAGCAGTACTTC
v_gene: TRBV30
j_gene: TRBJ2-7
abundance: NA
d_gene: TRBD2

CDR3aa: CTSSCTSPGPYYYYEQYF
CDR3nt: TGCACCAGCAGCTGTACTAGCCCGGGGCCCTACTATTACTACGAGCAGTACTTC
v_gene: TRBV1
j_gene: TRBJ2-7
abundance: NA
d_gene: NA

CDR3aa: CASSQALAPYEQYF
CDR3nt: TGTGCCAGCAGCCAGGCACTAGCGCCCTACGAGCAGTACTTC
v_gene: TRBV5-6
j_gene: TRBJ2-7
abundance: NA
d_gene: TRBD2

CDR3aa: CASSPYPGTSGHYEQYF
CDR3nt: TGTGCCAGCAGCCCCTATCCCGGGACTAGCGGGCATTATGAGCAGTACTTC
v_gene: TRBV7-2
j_gene: TRBJ2-7
abundance: NA
d_gene: TRBD2

CDR3aa: CASSFPPRDTTTYEQYF
CDR3nt: TGTGCCAGCAGCTTCCCCCCCCGGGACACTACTACCTACGAGCAGTACTTC
v_gene: TRBV7-4
j_gene: TRBJ2-7
abundance: NA
d_gene: NA

CDR3aa: CASSLGPYSGHEQFF
CDR3nt: TGTGCCAGCAGCTTAGGTCCCTACTCAGGCCATGAGCAGTTCTTC
v_gene: TRBV7-3
j_gene: TRBJ2-1
abundance: NA
d_gene: NA

CDR3aa: CASSFAGTSFEQYF
CDR3nt: TGTGCCAGCAGTTTCGCCGGGACTAGCTTCGAGCAGTACTTC
v_gene: TRBV27
j_gene: TRBJ2-7
abundance: NA
d_gene: TRBD2

CDR3aa: CASRGRNSGANVLTF
CDR3nt: TGTGCCAGCAGGGGCCGTAACTCTGGGGCCAACGTCCTGACTTTC
v_gene: TRBV6-5
j_gene: TRBJ2-6
abundance: NA
d_gene: NA

CDR3aa: CASSPARGGHTRNTEAFF
CDR3nt: TGTGCCAGCTCACCAGCCAGAGGGGGACACACTAGGAACACTGAAGCTTTCTTT
v_gene: TRBV18
j_gene: TRBJ1-1
abundance: NA
d_gene: NA

CDR3aa: CASSPTGTSGRFGTDTQYF
CDR3nt: TGTGCCAGCAGCCCCACCGGGACTAGCGGGAGGTTTGGCACAGATACGCAGTATTTT
v_gene: TRBV7-9
j_gene: TRBJ2-3
abundance: NA
d_gene: TRBD2

CDR3aa: CSVTSGGDYNEQFF
CDR3nt: TGCAGCGTTACAAGCGGGGGAGACTACAATGAGCAGTTCTTC
v_gene: TRBV29-1
j_gene: TRBJ2-1
abundance: NA
d_gene: TRBD2

CDR3aa: CAIREEGYTEAFF
CDR3nt: TGTGCCATCAGGGAGGAGGGTTACACTGAAGCTTTCTTT
v_gene: TRBV10-3
j_gene: TRBJ1-1
abundance: NA
d_gene: NA

CDR3aa: CASSPGQEERYEQYF
CDR3nt: TGCGCCAGCAGCCCGGGACAGGAGGAGAGATACGAGCAGTACTTC
v_gene: TRBV5-1
j_gene: TRBJ2-7
abundance: NA
d_gene: TRBD1

CDR3aa: CASSPPEQPNQPQHF
CDR3nt: TGTGCCAGCTCACCACCGGAACAGCCCAATCAGCCCCAGCATTTT
v_gene: TRBV18
j_gene: TRBJ1-5
abundance: NA
d_gene: NA

CDR3aa: CASSISRFSGNTIYF
CDR3nt: TGTGCCAGTAGTATTTCGAGATTCTCTGGAAACACCATATATTTT
v_gene: TRBV19
j_gene: TRBJ1-3
abundance: NA
d_gene: NA